This T cell receptor (beta chain) was identified in a study of CD8+ T cells in alopecia areata. Study background: Treated patients took oral tofacitinib at 5 to 10 mg twice daily.

RNA, once extracted, was reverse transcribed into cDNA for use as the sequencing template. TCRdb's table, derived via immunoSEQ multiplex PCR, lists solely in-frame clones and lacks some. The sample lists under 4,500 clones; 74% were seen once. Study outcomes and limitations: Patients displayed less clarity in TCR sharing than mice, a finding possibly related to HLA. More clonal than normal scalp was lesional scalp, particularly alopecia totalis/universalis.

Treatment meaning: oral pan-JAK inhibitor, 5-10 mg twice daily. Peripheral blood and lesional scalp punch biopsies were taken from alopecia areata patients. Regarding this clone: Its antigen remains unidentified.

The sequence was obtained from a human donor with alopecia areata. Sequenced here: skin, sampled at week 24, from a patient treated with tofacitinib.

DNA for the CDR3: TGTGCCAGCAGCACAATAGTCAGCGGGCCGTACAATGAGCAGTTCTTC. Its translation is CASSTIVSGPYNEQFF. This rearrangement joins TRBV7-8 to TRBJ2-1; D is possibly TRBD2 (6 bases). V lost 5 bases and J lost 4, with 18 bases in between. Germline CDR1 reads SGHVS; CDR2 reads FQNEAQ. The CDR3 is 16 amino acids. The full variable domain, in which reference TRBV7-8 and TRBJ2-1 provide the parts outside the CDR3, is GAGVSQSPRYKVAKRGQDVALRCDPISGHVSLFWYQQALGQGPEFLTYFQNEAQLDKSGLPSDRFFAERPEGSVSTLKIQRTQQEDSAVYLCASSTIVSGPYNEQFFGPGTRLTVL.